Sequencing of this T cell receptor beta chain was carried out in a study of vaccination and CD4 T cells after COVID-19. For the study at large: Post-COVID sampling occurred a median approximately 91 days after diagnosis (range 35 to 161). Post-vaccine sampling followed dose two by a median about 69 days (range 14 to 241).

To note about this clonotype: Its specificity is unknown.

The treatment denotes: approximately 9-day PBMC culture with coronavirus spike peptide pools or control peptides (ViraFEST assay). ViraFEST expanded antigen-specific T cells with peptide pools, then sequenced TCRs. The culture of 2 million or so PBMCs per well included approximately 9.3 IU/ml IL-2 and approximately 9.2 ug/ml peptide pools. The Oncomine TCR Beta short-read assay sequenced DNA from cultured CD4+ T cells. TCRdb reanalysed the PCR reads using MiXCR and keeps one entry per CDR3 protein. The sample consists of about 12,000 distinct CDR3 sequences, less than 50% of them appearing once. Specimen: cultured CD4+ T cells from blood. The source of this sequence is a human donor with COVID-19.

CDR3 in amino acids: CASSQVLQGAAYGYTF. The CDR3, as DNA: TGTGCCAGCAGCCAAGTTCTCCAGGGGGCGGCCTATGGCTACACCTTC. The rearrangement links TRBV3-1 to TRBJ1-2; 8 bases align to TRBD1. The CDR3 sequence is 16 residues long. V shed 1 base and J 4 bases; nucleotides not matched to a gene: 8. Germline loops: CDR1 LGHDT, CDR2 YNNKEL (reference sequence).